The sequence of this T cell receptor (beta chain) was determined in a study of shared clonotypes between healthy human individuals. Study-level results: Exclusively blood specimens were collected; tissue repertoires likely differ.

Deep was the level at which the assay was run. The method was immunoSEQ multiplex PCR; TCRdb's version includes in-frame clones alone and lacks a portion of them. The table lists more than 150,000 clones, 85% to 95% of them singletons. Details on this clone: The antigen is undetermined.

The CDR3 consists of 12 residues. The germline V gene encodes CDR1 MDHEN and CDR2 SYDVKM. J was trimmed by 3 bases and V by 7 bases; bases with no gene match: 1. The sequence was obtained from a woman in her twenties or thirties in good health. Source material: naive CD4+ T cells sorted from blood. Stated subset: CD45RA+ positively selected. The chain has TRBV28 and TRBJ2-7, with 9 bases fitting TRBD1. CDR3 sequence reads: CASTGQGYEQYF. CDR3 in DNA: TGTGCCAGCACGGGACAGGGCTACGAGCAGTACTTC.